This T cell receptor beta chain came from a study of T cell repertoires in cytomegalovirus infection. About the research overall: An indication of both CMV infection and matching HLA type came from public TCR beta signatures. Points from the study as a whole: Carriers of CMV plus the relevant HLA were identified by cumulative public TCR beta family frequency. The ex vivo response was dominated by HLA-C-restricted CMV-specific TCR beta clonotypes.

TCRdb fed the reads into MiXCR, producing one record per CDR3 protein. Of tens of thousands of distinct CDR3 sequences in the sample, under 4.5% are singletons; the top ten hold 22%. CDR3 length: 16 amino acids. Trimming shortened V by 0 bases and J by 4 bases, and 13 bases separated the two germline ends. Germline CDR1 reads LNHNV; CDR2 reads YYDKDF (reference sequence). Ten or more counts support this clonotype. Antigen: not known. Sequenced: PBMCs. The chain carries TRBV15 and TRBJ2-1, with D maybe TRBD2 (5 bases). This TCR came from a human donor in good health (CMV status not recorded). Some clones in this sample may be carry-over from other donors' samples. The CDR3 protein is CATSRDGTGFYNEQFF. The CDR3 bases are TGTGCCACCAGCAGAGATGGCACGGGGTTTTACAATGAGCAGTTCTTC.